The source of this T cell receptor (beta chain) is a study of human T cells and chemical hapten exposure. TCRdb analysed the RACE reads with MiXCR anew, one entry per CDR3 protein. Altogether more than 75,000 distinct CDR3 sequences are present, approximately 9.9% being singletons, with the ten largest covering around 3.9%. This clonotype was detected ten times or more. CDR3 length: 12 residues. Germline values: CDR1 SQVTM, CDR2 ANQGSEA. Trimming removed 4 bases from V and 0 bases from J, with 7 bases in between. Time point defined: pre-sensitization, week 0. Stated treatment: therapeutic diphenylcyclopropenone sensitization with weekly scalp DPC.

Sequenced here: whole blood, sampled in connection with sensitization to the hapten diphenylcyclopropenone (DPC). The rearrangement joins TRBV29-1 to TRBJ2-7; possibly TRBD2 for D (5 bases). This TCR came from a woman aged 40-49 years with alopecia areata. Some clones in this sample may be carry-over from other donors' samples. This CDR3 is CSVATSSYEQYF. CDR3 DNA sequence: TGCAGCGTTGCAACTAGCTCCTACGAGCAGTACTTC.